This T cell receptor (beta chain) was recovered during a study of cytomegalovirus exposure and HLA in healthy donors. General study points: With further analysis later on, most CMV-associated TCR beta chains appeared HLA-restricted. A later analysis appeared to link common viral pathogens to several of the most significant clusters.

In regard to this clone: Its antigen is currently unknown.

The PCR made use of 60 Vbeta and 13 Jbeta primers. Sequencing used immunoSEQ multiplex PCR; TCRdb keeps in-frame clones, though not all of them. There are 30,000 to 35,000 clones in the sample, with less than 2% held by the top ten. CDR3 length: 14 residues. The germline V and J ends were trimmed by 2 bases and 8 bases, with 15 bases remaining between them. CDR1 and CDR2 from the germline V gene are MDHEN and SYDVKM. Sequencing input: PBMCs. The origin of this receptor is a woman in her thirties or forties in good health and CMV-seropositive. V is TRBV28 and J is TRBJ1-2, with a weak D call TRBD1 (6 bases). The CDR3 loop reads CASSLIQGPGGYTF. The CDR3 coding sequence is TGTGCCAGCAGTTTAATACAGGGCCCGGGGGGCTACACCTTC.